This T cell receptor beta chain was identified during a study of blood T cell repertoires in COVID-19. For the study at large: COVID-19 samples collected from the United States, Italy and Spain covered acute and convalescent phases.

This clone has a single count. The V gene's germline CDR1 is KGHSH and CDR2 LQKENI. The CDR3 sequence is 16 residues long. The V and J ends lost 6 bases and 4 bases, in that order; junction bases with no gene match: 8. Participants spanned ages about 18 to 100 years and resided in about 25 US areas. Grouping used clinical history reported by participants in a survey and questionnaire. As processed by the authors: Using reference gene primer amplification, nucleated cell counts were estimated. TCRdb keeps only in-frame clones here, not all; method: immunoSEQ multiplex PCR. V and J calls and clone size are as listed in that table; D and trimming were resolved from the DNA. The sample records 300,000 to 350,000 clones, almost 90% being singletons.

The sequencing sample was made of PBMCs or T cells enriched from blood (not recorded which). This receptor was taken from a woman aged 18-29 years with acute COVID-19. The chain couples TRBV18 to TRBJ2-1; TRBD2 aligns across 11 bases. CDR3 bases: TGTGCCAGCTCTACCGGGACTAGCGGACTATACAATGAGCAGTTCTTC. Its protein product is CASSTGTSGLYNEQFF.